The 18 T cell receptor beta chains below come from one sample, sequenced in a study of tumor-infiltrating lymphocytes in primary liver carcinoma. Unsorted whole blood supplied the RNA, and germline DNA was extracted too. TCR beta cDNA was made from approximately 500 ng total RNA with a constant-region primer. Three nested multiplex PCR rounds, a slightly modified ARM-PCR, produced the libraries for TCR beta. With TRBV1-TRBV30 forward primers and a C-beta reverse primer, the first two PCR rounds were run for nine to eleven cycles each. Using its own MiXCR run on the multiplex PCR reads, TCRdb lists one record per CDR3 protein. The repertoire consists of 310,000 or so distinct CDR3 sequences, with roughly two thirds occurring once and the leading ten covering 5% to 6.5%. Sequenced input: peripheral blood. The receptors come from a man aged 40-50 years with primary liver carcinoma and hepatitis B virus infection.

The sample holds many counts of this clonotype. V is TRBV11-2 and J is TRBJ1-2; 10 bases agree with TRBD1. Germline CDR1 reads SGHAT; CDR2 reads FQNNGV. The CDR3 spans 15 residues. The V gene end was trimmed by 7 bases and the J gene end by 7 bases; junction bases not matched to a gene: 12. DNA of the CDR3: TGTGCCAGCACCCCAAGGTGGGGACAGGGGTTTGGCTACACCTTC. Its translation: CASTPRWGQGFGYTF.

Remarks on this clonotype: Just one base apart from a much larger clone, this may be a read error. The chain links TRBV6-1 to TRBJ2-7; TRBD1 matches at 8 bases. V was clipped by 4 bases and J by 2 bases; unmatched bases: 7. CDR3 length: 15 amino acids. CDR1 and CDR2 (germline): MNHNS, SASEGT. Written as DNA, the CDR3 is TGTGCCAGCAGTGGCTGGACAGGGCTCACCTACGAGCAGTACTTC. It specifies CASSGWTGLTYEQYF.

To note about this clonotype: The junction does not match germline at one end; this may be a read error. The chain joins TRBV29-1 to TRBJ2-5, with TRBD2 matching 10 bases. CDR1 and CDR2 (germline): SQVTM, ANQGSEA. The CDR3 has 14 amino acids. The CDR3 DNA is TGCAGTGTTGGACTAGCGGAGGGAGAAGAGACACAGTACTTC. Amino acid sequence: CSVGLAEGEETQYF.

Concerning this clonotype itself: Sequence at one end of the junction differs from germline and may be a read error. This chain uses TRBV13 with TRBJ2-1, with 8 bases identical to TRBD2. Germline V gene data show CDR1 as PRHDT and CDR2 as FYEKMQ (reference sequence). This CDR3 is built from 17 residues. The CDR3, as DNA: TGTGCCAGCAGCTCTTACACTAGCGGACACTCCTACAATGAGCATTTCTTC. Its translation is CASSSYTSGHSYNEHFF.

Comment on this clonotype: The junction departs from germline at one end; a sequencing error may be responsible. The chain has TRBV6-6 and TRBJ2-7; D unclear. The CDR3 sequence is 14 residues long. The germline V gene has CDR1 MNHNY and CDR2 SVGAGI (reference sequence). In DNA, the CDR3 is TGTGCCAGCAGTTACTCGACGCTGGTCCACGAGAAGTGCTTC. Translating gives CASSYSTLVHEKCF.

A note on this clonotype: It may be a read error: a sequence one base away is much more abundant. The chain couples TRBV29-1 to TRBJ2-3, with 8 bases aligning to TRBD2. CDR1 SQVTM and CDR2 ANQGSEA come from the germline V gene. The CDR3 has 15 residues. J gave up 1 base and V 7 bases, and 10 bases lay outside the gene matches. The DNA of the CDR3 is TGCAGCGGGGACCCGGGACTAGTGGGCACAGATACGCAGTATTTT. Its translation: CSGDPGLVGTDTQYF.

CDR3 sequence reads: CAWSGQVLNTEAFF. In DNA form, the CDR3 reads TGTGCCTGGTCCGGACAGGTGTTGAACACTGAAGCTTTCTTT. This rearrangement joins TRBV30 to TRBJ1-1, with 7 positions matching TRBD1. Looked up from germline, CDR1 is GTSNPN and CDR2 is SVGIG (reference sequence). Germline trimming cut 5 bases from V and 0 bases from J; bases unmatched to any gene: 6. The CDR3 runs to 14 residues.

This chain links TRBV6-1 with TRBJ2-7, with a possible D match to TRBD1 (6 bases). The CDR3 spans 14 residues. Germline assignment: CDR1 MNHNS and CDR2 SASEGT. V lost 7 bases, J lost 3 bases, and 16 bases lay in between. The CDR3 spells CASNVPQGDYEQYF. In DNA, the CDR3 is TGTGCCAGCAATGTCCCACAGGGAGACTACGAGCAGTACTTC.

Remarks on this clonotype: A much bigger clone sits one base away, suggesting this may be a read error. The CDR3 coding sequence is TGTGTCAGCAGTGAAACTGGCGGTCGGCATGAGACCCAGTACTTC. It specifies CVSSETGGRHETQYF. The gene calls are TRBV6-1 and TRBJ2-5; D gene uncertain. The CDR3 has 15 amino acids. Germline-derived CDR1 and CDR2 are MNHNS and SASEGT.

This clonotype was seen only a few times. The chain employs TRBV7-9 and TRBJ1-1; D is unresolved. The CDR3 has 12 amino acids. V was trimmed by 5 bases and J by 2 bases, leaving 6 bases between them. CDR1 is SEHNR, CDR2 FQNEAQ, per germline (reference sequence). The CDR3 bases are TGTGCCAGCAGCACATTTAACACTGAAGCTTTCTTT. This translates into CASSTFNTEAFF.

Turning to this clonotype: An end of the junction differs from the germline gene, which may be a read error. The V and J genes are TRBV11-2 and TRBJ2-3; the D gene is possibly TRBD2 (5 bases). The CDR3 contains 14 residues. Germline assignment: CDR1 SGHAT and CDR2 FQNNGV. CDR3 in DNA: TGTGCCAGCAATATAAGCGGAGGCGCAGATGCGCAGTATTTT. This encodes CASNISGGADAQYF.

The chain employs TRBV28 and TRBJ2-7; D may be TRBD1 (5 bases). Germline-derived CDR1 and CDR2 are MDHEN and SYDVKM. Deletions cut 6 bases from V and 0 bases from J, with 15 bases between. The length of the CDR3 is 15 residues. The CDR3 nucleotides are TGTGCCAGCAGCACTTCTCCGACAGCCTCCTACGAGCAGTACTTC. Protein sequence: CASSTSPTASYEQYF.

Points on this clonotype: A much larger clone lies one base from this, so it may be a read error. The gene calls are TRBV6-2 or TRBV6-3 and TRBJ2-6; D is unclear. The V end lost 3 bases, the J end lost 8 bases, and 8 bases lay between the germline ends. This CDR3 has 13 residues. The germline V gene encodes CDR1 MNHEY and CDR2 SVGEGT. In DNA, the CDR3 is TGTGCCAGCAGTTATGTGGAATCCAACGTCCTGACTTTC. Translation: CASSYVESNVLTF.

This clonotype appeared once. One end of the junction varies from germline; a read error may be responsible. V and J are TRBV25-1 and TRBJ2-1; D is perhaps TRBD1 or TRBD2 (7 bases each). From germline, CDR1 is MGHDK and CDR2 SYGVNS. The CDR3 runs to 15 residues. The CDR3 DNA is TGTGCCAACAGTGAGCCGACAGGGAGGGGACATGAGCAGTTCTTC. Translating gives CANSEPTGRGHEQFF.

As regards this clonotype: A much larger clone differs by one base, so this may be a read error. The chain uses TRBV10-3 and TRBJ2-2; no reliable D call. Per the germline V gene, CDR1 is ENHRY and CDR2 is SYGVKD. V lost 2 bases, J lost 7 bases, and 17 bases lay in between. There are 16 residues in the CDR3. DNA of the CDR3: TGTGCCATCAGTGAGAAGGACCCAAAAATCATCGGGGAGCTGTTTTTT. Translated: CAISEKDPKIIGELFF.

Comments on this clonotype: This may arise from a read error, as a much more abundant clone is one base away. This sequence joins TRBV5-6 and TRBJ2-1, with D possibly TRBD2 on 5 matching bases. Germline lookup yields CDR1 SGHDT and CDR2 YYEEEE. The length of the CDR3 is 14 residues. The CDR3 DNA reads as TGTGCCAGCACCCCGGGGTACCCCGACAATGGGCAGTTCTTC. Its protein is CASTPGYPDNGQFF. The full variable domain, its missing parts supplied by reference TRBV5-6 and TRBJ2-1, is DAGVTQSPTHLIKTRGQQVTLRCSPKSGHDTVSWYQQALGQGPQFIFQYYEEEERQRGNFPDRFSGHQFPNYSSELNVNALLLGDSALYLCASTPGYPDNGQFFGPGTRLTVL.

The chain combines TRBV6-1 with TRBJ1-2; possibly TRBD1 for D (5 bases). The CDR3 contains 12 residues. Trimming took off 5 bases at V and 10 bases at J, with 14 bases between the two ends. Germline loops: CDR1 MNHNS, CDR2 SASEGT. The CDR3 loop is CASSPTGDDYTF. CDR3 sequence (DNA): TGTGCCAGCAGTCCGACGGGGGATGACTACACCTTC.

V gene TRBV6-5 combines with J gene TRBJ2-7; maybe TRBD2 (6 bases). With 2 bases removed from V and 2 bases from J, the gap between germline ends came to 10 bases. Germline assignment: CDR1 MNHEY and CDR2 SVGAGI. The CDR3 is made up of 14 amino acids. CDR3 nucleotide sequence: TGTGCCAGCAGTTACAGTCGGGAGACCTACGAGCAGTACTTC. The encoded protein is CASSYSRETYEQYF.